Below are 20 T cell receptor beta chains sequenced from a single sample in a study of T cell responses to AZD1222 COVID-19 vaccine. Some clones are missing from TCRdb's copy, which holds only in-frame ones; the method was immunoSEQ multiplex PCR. The profile shows just under 95,000 clones, roughly 88% of them singletons. The sample here was peripheral blood, taken on day 0 of AZD1222 vaccination. Source of these receptors: an adult in good health.

The rearrangement uses TRBV4-1 and TRBJ1-5, with unresolved D. Per the germline V gene, CDR1 is MGHRA and CDR2 is YSYEKL. Deletions cut 0 bases from V and 3 bases from J, with 12 bases between. This CDR3 comprises 16 residues. CDR3 nucleotide sequence: TGCGCCAGCAGCCAAGATGCACGGTCAACCAATCAGCCCCAGCATTTT. This encodes CASSQDARSTNQPQHF.

The chain links TRBV19 to TRBJ2-7; D tentatively fits TRBD1 or TRBD2 (7 bases each). Germline V lookup: CDR1 LNHDA, CDR2 SQIVND (reference sequence). CDR3 size: 14 residues. The ends were cut back, 9 bases at V and 2 bases at J, with 17 bases in the middle. CDR3 in amino acids: CASARGGFTYEQYF. In DNA form, the CDR3 reads TGTGCCAGCGCCAGGGGGGGCTTCACCTACGAGCAGTACTTC.

J is TRBJ2-7 and V is TRBV18; TRBD1 matches at 7 bases. Germline V gene data show CDR1 as KGHSH and CDR2 as LQKENI. The CDR3 runs to 14 residues. The V segment lost 3 bases and the J segment 0 bases; nucleotides outside the gene matches: 2. The CDR3 coding sequence is TGTGCCAGCTCACCGGCAGGGGGCTCCTACGAGCAGTACTTC. Its protein is CASSPAGGSYEQYF.

The chain employs TRBV5-1 and TRBJ2-1; TRBD2 matches at 8 bases. This CDR3 region has 16 residues. J was trimmed by 6 bases and V by 6 bases; bases with no gene match: 14. In germline, CDR1 is SGHRS, CDR2 YFSETQ. The CDR3 sequence: CASTRGGPEVGNEQFF. As DNA, the CDR3 is TGCGCCAGCACCCGGGGGGGGCCTGAGGTAGGCAATGAGCAGTTCTTC.

The gene calls are TRBV6-2 or TRBV6-3 and TRBJ2-1; D gene unclear. The germline V gene has CDR1 MNHEY and CDR2 SVGEGT. V was clipped by 5 bases and J by 5 bases, with 4 bases between them. This CDR3 region has 11 residues. The CDR3 protein is CASSQNNEQFF. DNA of the CDR3: TGTGCCAGCAGTCAGAACAATGAGCAGTTCTTC.

The chain employs TRBV19 and TRBJ1-5; no clear D gene. Germline CDR1 reads LNHDA; CDR2 reads SQIVND (reference sequence). The CDR3 has 17 amino acids. The V end was cut by 4 bases, the J end by 0 bases, with 16 bases between. The CDR3 DNA reads TGTGCCAGTAGTACTGCCGAGGCAGTCTATAGCAATCAGCCCCAGCATTTT. Translating gives CASSTAEAVYSNQPQHF.

The genes are TRBV5-8 and TRBJ2-6; 9 bases fit TRBD1. CDR1 SGHTS and CDR2 YDEGEE come from the germline V gene. This CDR3 comprises 18 residues. Trimming removed 4 bases from V and 0 bases from J; junction bases left unmatched: 8. CDR3 loop: CASSHGQGLISGANVLTF. DNA of the CDR3: TGTGCCAGCAGCCACGGACAGGGGCTCATCTCTGGGGCCAACGTCCTGACTTTC. Looking up the rest from reference TRBV5-8 and TRBJ2-6 gives the full variable domain: EAGVTQSPTHLIKTRGQQATLRCSPISGHTSVYWYQQALGLGLQFLLWYDEGEERNRGNFPPRFSGRQFPNYSSELNVNALELEDSALYLCASSHGQGLISGANVLTFGAGSRLTVL.

This chain connects TRBV13 to TRBJ2-2; 10 bases are a match to TRBD2. This CDR3 has 16 amino acids. V was pared by 5 bases and J by 1 base, with 4 bases of the junction left unmatched. CDR1 and CDR2 (germline): PRHDT, FYEKMQ (reference sequence). The CDR3 loop is CASSPRTSGNTGELFF. DNA for the CDR3: TGTGCCAGCAGCCCAAGGACTAGCGGGAACACCGGGGAGCTGTTTTTT.

The V gene is TRBV27, the J gene TRBJ2-2; D may be TRBD2 (5 bases). With 2 bases removed from V and 2 bases from J, the gap between germline ends came to 18 bases. Per the germline V gene, CDR1 is MNHEY and CDR2 is SMNVEV (reference sequence). CDR3 length equals 18 residues. This chain's CDR3 is CASSLRVRRVVNTGELFF. Written as DNA, the CDR3 is TGTGCCAGCAGTTTAAGGGTACGGCGGGTTGTAAACACCGGGGAGCTGTTTTTT.

The chain employs TRBV7-8 and TRBJ1-6, with 7 positions matching TRBD1. V trimming: 5 bases; J trimming: 14 bases; junction bases outside the gene matches: 6. The germline gives CDR1 SGHVS, CDR2 FQNEAQ. This CDR3 has 12 residues. The CDR3 DNA is TGTGCCAGCAGCCGGGACAGCGGTTCCCTCCACTTT. Protein sequence: CASSRDSGSLHF.

The chain carries TRBV11-2 and TRBJ2-1; 11 bases are a match to TRBD1. Germline CDR1 SGHAT, CDR2 FQNNGV. V gave up 5 bases and J gave up 11 bases; unmatched junction bases: 8. This CDR3 region has 14 residues. CDR3 sequence: CASSPGQGAGQQFF. The CDR3 nucleotides read TGTGCCAGCAGCCCTGGACAGGGGGCCGGTCAGCAGTTCTTC.

The gene calls are TRBV28 and TRBJ2-3, with 7 positions matching TRBD2. Germline V CDR1 and CDR2: MDHEN, SYDVKM. The CDR3 is 17 amino acids. The V segment lost 10 bases and the J segment 3 bases; nucleotides outside the gene matches: 19. Written as DNA, the CDR3 is TGTGCCACCGCCCCCTCCGCCGGCGGGGGTACAACAGATACGCAGTATTTT. Its protein product is CATAPSAGGGTTDTQYF.

The rearrangement links TRBV4-2 to TRBJ2-3; 11 bases are a match to TRBD2. The CDR3 is 15 residues long. Germline values: CDR1 LGHNA, CDR2 YNFKEQ. In DNA, the CDR3 is TGTGCAAGTTCACTAGCGGGGGTTGGACGAGATACGCAGTATTTT. Protein product: CASSLAGVGRDTQYF.

The chain recombines TRBV6-4 with TRBJ2-3; 12 bases match TRBD1. Germline assignment: CDR1 MRHNA and CDR2 SNTAGT. V trimming: 6 bases; J trimming: 8 bases; junction bases outside the gene matches: 6. This CDR3 region has 14 residues. For the CDR3, the DNA is TGTGCCAGCAGCCCGGGACAGGGGGCGGGTACGCAGTATTTT. Amino acid sequence: CASSPGQGAGTQYF.

This chain uses TRBV30 with TRBJ2-3, with a tentative D call TRBD2 (7 bases). Trimming pared 4 bases from V and 6 bases from J, leaving 11 bases between. Per the germline V gene, CDR1 is GTSNPN and CDR2 is SVGIG (reference sequence). This CDR3 contains 12 residues. The CDR3 loop reads CAWKGGRDTQYF. In nucleotides, the CDR3 is TGTGCCTGGAAGGGGGGGAGGGATACGCAGTATTTT.

The chain uses TRBV28 and TRBJ2-5, with TRBD2 as a possible D gene (6 bases). Germline CDR1 is MDHEN and CDR2 is SYDVKM. Trimming cost V 3 bases and J 1 base, with 18 bases left between them. The CDR3 spans 17 residues. The CDR3 sequence: CASSFYSPSVFQETQYF. Written as DNA, the CDR3 is TGTGCCAGCAGTTTCTATTCCCCTAGCGTCTTCCAAGAGACCCAGTACTTC.

The chain joins TRBV6-1 to TRBJ2-2; 7 positions match TRBD1. The CDR3 has 15 amino acids. After removal of 2 bases from V and 1 base from J, the junction contained 1 base not matched to a gene. Germline values: CDR1 MNHNS, CDR2 SASEGT. CDR3 nucleotides: TGTGCCAGCAGTGAATGGGACAGGAACACCGGGGAGCTGTTTTTT. It specifies CASSEWDRNTGELFF.

The CDR3 is CSVESDMNTEAFF. The DNA for the CDR3 is TGCAGCGTTGAGTCAGACATGAACACTGAAGCTTTCTTT. The V gene is TRBV29-1, the J gene TRBJ1-1, with no clear D. The CDR3 is 13 residues long. Germline V gene lookup returns CDR1 SQVTM and CDR2 ANQGSEA. Deletions cut 3 bases from V and 0 bases from J, with 8 bases between.

J is TRBJ1-2 and V is TRBV6-5; D remains ambiguous. This CDR3 spans 13 amino acids. Trimming pared 6 bases from V and 4 bases from J, leaving 12 bases between. Germline CDR1 is MNHEY and CDR2 is SVGAGI. The CDR3 DNA sequence: TGTGCCAGCAGAAGAGGTTTATTCTATGGCTACACCTTC. Translated, it gives CASRRGLFYGYTF.

The rearrangement joins TRBV27 to TRBJ1-6; maybe TRBD1 (6 bases). Between the trimmed V and J ends, which lost 4 bases and 9 bases, there was a span of 19 bases. The germline CDR1 and CDR2 sequences are MNHEY and SMNVEV (reference sequence). There are 16 residues in the CDR3. The CDR3: CASSSLGGTRASPLHF. CDR3 DNA: TGTGCCAGCAGTTCCTTAGGGGGGACGCGTGCTTCACCCCTCCACTTT.